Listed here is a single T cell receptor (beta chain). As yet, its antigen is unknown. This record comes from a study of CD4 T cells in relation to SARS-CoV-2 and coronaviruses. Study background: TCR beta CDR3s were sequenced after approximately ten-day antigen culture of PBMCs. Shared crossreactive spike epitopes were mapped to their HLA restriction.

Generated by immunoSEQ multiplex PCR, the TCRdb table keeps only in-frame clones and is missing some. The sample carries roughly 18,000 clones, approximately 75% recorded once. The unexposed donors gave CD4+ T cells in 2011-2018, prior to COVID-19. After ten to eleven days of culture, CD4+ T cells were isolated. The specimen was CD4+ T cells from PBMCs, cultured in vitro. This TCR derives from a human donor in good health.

CDR3 loop: CASSLEGQGSYNEQFF. The CDR3 nucleotides are TGCGCCAGCAGCTTGGAAGGACAGGGGTCCTACAATGAGCAGTTCTTC. The rearrangement links TRBV5-1 to TRBJ2-1; 9 bases match TRBD1. Germline values: CDR1 SGHRS, CDR2 YFSETQ. CDR3 size: 16 residues. Germline trimming cut 0 bases from V and 1 base from J; bases unmatched to any gene: 2.